This paragraph reports one T cell receptor beta chain. Only in-frame clones appear in the TCRdb table, and some are missing; sequencing was by immunoSEQ multiplex PCR. The data contain hundreds of thousands of clones, more than 75% of them singletons. This entry comes from a study of shared T cell receptors in the human thymus. CDR1 and CDR2 (germline): KGHSH, LQKENI. Trimming took 4 bases from V and 0 from J; bases not matched to a gene: 9. The CDR3 runs to 17 residues. The data were also submitted as part of a second study, on human thymus T cells. In that study: Resected material from corrective heart surgery provided the thymus tissue analysed. Biased V and J segment usage appeared in thymus and peripheral blood. Thymic repertoires from unrelated individuals overlapped highly, related research reported.

Input material: thymocytes. The TCR sequence derives from a boy under two years old with a congenital heart defect. V gene TRBV18 combines with J gene TRBJ1-3; 7 bases match TRBD1. CDR3 protein: CASSQRDSVSSGNTIYF. For the CDR3, the DNA is TGTGCCAGCTCACAACGGGACAGTGTTAGCTCTGGAAACACCATATATTTT.